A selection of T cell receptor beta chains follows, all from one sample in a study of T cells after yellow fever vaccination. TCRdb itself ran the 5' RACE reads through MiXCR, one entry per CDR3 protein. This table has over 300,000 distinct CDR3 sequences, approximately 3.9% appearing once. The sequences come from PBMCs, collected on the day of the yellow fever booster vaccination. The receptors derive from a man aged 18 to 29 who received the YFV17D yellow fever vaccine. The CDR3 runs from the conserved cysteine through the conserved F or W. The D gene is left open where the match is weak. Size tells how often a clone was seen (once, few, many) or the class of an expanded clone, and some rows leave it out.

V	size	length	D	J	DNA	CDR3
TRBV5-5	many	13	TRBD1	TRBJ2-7	TGTGCCAGCAGCCGGACAGGAACTTACGAGCAGTACTTC	CASSRTGTYEQYF
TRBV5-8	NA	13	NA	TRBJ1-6	TGTGCCAGCAGCCGGCGGTTGGATTCACCCCTCCACTTT	CASSRRLDSPLHF
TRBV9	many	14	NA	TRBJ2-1	TGTGCCAGCACCAGTCAACAGGTGGGCAATGAGCAGTTCTTC	CASTSQQVGNEQFF
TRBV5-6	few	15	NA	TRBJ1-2	TGTGCCAGCAGGCGGACCGGGACGGCCCTCTATGGCTACACCTTC	CASRRTGTALYGYTF
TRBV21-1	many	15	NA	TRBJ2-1	TGTGCCAGCAGCACCAGACCAAAACGGGTCAATGAGCAGTTCTTC	CASSTRPKRVNEQFF
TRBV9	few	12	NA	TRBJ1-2	TGTGCCAGCAGCGTTAGCAGCTATGGCTACACCTTC	CASSVSSYGYTF
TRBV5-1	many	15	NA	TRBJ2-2	TGCGCCAGCAGCTTGGAGGGGTTGGGGACCGGGGAGCTGTTTTTT	CASSLEGLGTGELFF
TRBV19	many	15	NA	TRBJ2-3	TGTGCCAGTAGTTTAATAGGGACTAGCACAGATACGCAGTATTTT	CASSLIGTSTDTQYF
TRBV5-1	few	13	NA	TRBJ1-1	TGCGCCAGCAGCTTGTCGGATAACACTGAAGCTTTCTTT	CASSLSDNTEAFF
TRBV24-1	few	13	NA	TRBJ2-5	TGTGCCACCAGGCCAGGGAATGAAGAGACCCAGTACTTC	CATRPGNEETQYF
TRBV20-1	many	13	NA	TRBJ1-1	TGCAGTGCTCCACCTGCGGGGTACGCTGAAGCTTTCTTT	CSAPPAGYAEAFF
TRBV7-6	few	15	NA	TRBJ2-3	TGTGCCAGCAGCTTAGTGACAGCTAGCACAGATACGCAGTATTTT	CASSLVTASTDTQYF
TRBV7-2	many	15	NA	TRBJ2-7	TGTGCCAGCAGCTTAGCGGTGGGGCCCACCTACGAGCAGTACTTC	CASSLAVGPTYEQYF
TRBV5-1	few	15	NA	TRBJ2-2	TGCGCCAGCAGCTTGTACAGGGCGAACACCGGGGAGCTGTTTTTT	CASSLYRANTGELFF
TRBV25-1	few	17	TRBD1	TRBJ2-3	TGTGCCAGCAGTGAATTGAGGCGGGACAGGGGGCTAAATACGCAGTATTTT	CASSELRRDRGLNTQYF
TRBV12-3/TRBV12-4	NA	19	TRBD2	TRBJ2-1	TGTGCCAGCAGTCCGACTAGCGGGGGGTCCGGGGGCTCCTACAATGAGCAGTTCTTC	CASSPTSGGSGGSYNEQFF
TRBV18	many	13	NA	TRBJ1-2	TGTGCCAGCTCACCAGGGAGGTTAAGTGGCTACACCTTC	CASSPGRLSGYTF
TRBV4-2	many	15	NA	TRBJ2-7	TGTGCCAGCAGCCAGGTCGAGGGGACCTCCTACGAGCAGTACTTC	CASSQVEGTSYEQYF
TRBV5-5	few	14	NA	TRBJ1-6	TGTGCCAGCAGCCGAAGGGGGGATAATTCACCCCTCCACTTT	CASSRRGDNSPLHF
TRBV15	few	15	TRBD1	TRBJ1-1	TGTGCCACCAGCCGAATGCCGGGACAGGGCTCTGGAGCTTTCTTT	CATSRMPGQGSGAFF
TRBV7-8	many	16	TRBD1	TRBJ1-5	TGTGCCAGCAGCTTACCAGGACAGGGGGGCAATCAGCCCCAGCATTTT	CASSLPGQGGNQPQHF
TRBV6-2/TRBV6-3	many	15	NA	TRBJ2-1	TGTGCCAGCAGTCCCCGGGGGCCCTCCTACAATGAGCAGTTCTTC	CASSPRGPSYNEQFF
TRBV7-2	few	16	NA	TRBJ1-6	TGTGCCAGCAGCAAGTGGACCGGCTCCTATAATTCACCCCTCCACTTT	CASSKWTGSYNSPLHF
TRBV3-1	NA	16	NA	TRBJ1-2	TGTGCCAGCAGCCAAGAAGGAGGCACGACTAACTATGGCTACACCTTC	CASSQEGGTTNYGYTF
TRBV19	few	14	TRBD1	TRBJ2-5	TGTGCCAGTAGTCCCCGGACAGGGCAGCAGACCCAGTACTTC	CASSPRTGQQTQYF
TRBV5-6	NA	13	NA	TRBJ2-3	TGTGCCAGCAGCCGGCGGGATACAGATACGCAGTATTTT	CASSRRDTDTQYF
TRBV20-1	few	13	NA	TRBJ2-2	TGCAGTGCTAGCCTCGGGGAGACCGGGGAGCTGTTTTTT	CSASLGETGELFF
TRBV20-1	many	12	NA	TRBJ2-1	TGCAGTGCTAGCCCCAGCTACAATGAGCAGTTCTTC	CSASPSYNEQFF
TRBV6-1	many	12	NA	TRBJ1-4	TGTGCCAGCAGTGTTACGTGGGAAAAACTGTTTTTT	CASSVTWEKLFF
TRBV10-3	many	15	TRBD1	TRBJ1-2	TGTGCCATCAGTGAGCAGCGGACAGGTTCCTATGGCTACACCTTC	CAISEQRTGSYGYTF